These T cell receptor beta chains were read from a single sample in a study of siplizumab effects on memory and regulatory T cells. This table comes from immunoSEQ multiplex PCR, and its TCRdb copy is limited to in-frame clones, with some not included. In the table there are approximately 90,000 clones, 90% to 95% of which are singletons. Sequencing was done on a sample of non-Treg CD4+ T cells sorted from blood. These TCRs come from a human donor in good health. The CDR3 runs from the conserved cysteine through the conserved F or W. The D gene is left open where the match is weak. Clone size is shown for a subset of rows, as once, few, many or a class of expanded clone.

TRBJ1-2 13 TRBV27 NA NA TGTGCCAGCGGGTACAGGGCTAACTATGGCTACACCTTC CASGYRANYGYTF
TRBJ1-3 15 TRBV6-5 NA NA TGTGCCAGCAGTTACGGGCTCAACTCTGGAAACACCATATATTTT CASSYGLNSGNTIYF
TRBJ1-6 14 TRBV5-4 NA NA TGTGCCAGCAGCCCCGGGGACTATAATTCACCCCTCCACTTT CASSPGDYNSPLHF
TRBJ1-2 14 TRBV2 TRBD1 once TGTGCCAGCAGCGACGAACAGGGGGCAAGGGGCTACACCTTC CASSDEQGARGYTF
TRBJ1-5 15 TRBV7-8 TRBD1 NA TGTGCCAGCGGGGACAGGGAATATAGCAATCAGCCCCAGCATTTT CASGDREYSNQPQHF
TRBJ1-5 13 TRBV19 TRBD1 few TGTGCCACCATGGGACAGAGAAATCAGCCCCAGCATTTT CATMGQRNQPQHF
TRBJ1-6 15 TRBV4-1 NA once TGCGCCAGCAGCCAAGTCGTGGCCGTCCATCGACCCCTCCACTTT CASSQVVAVHRPLHF
TRBJ2-7 13 TRBV6-5 NA once TGTGCCAGCAGTCCCCGGACCTCCTACGAGCAGTACTTC CASSPRTSYEQYF
TRBJ1-1 17 TRBV23-1 TRBD1 NA TGCGCCAGCAGTCAATCGATGGACAGGGTGACGAACACTGAAGCTTTCTTT CASSQSMDRVTNTEAFF
TRBJ1-1 14 TRBV27 TRBD1 NA TGTGCCAGCAGAGGGGGCTCGGTTGAGACTGAAGCTTTCTTT CASRGGSVETEAFF
TRBJ2-7 14 TRBV19 TRBD1 NA TGTGCCAGTAGTACTCACAGGGGGCAGCGCGAGCAGTACTTC CASSTHRGQREQYF
TRBJ1-6 14 TRBV9 TRBD1 NA TGTGCCAGCTCACCCGGGACAGGGGGCTCACCCCTCCACTTT CASSPGTGGSPLHF
TRBJ1-1 13 TRBV7-2 NA few TGTGCCAGCAGCTTATACGGGAACACTGAAGCTTTCTTT CASSLYGNTEAFF
TRBJ2-3 15 TRBV7-9 NA NA TGTGCCAGAAGCGCATCCGAGGTTATTTCGGTGGCGCAGTATTTT CARSASEVISVAQYF
TRBJ2-2 17 TRBV5-1 NA NA TGCGCCAGCAGCTTGGAGACCCTGGGGCGGATCGCCGGGGAGCTGTTTTTT CASSLETLGRIAGELFF
TRBJ1-4 17 TRBV30 TRBD1 NA TGTGCCTGGAGTGTTGGATACGACAGGGGGCGAATTGAAAAACTGTTTTTT CAWSVGYDRGRIEKLFF
TRBJ1-5 15 TRBV19 NA NA TGTGCCAGTAGTATAGAGGGGGTTAGCAATCAGCCCCAGCATTTT CASSIEGVSNQPQHF
TRBJ2-1 17 TRBV28 TRBD2 NA TGTGCCAGCAGACTTACTAGCGGGGGACTTTCCTACAATGAGCAGTTCTTC CASRLTSGGLSYNEQFF
TRBJ1-5 15 TRBV27 NA once TGTGCCAGCAGTTTCAGGGGTTACGGCAATCAGCCCCAGCATTTT CASSFRGYGNQPQHF
TRBJ1-1 15 TRBV7-2 TRBD1 NA TGTGCCAGCAGGGTTCAGGGGGCCAGGAACACTGAAGCTTTCTTT CASRVQGARNTEAFF
TRBJ2-5 15 TRBV6-1 TRBD1 NA TGTGCCAGCAGTGAAATAGGACAGGGAAAAGAGACCCAGTACTTC CASSEIGQGKETQYF
TRBJ1-5 15 TRBV4-3 NA NA TGCGCCAGCAGCCCACGGGCCCAGGGACATCAGCCCCAGCATTTT CASSPRAQGHQPQHF
TRBJ2-2 13 TRBV30 NA NA TGTGCCTGGAGTCCAGCAAACACCGGGGAGCTGTTTTTT CAWSPANTGELFF
TRBJ1-2 14 TRBV14 TRBD1 NA TGTGCCAGCAGCCCCGGGACAGGGCAATATGGCTACACCTTC CASSPGTGQYGYTF
TRBJ1-3 12 TRBV30 NA NA TGTGCCAGACAGCTCTCTGGAAACACCATATATTTT CARQLSGNTIYF
TRBJ2-1 15 TRBV14 NA few TGTGCCAGCAGCCAAGAACCAATACCTAGCAGCGAGCAGTTCTTC CASSQEPIPSSEQFF
TRBJ1-2 13 TRBV19 NA NA TGTGCCAGTAGTATAGACAGCCGCTATGGCTACACCTTC CASSIDSRYGYTF
TRBJ2-7 14 TRBV21-1 NA NA TGTGCCAGCAGCAAACGCGCGAAGGGGAACGAGCAGTACTTC CASSKRAKGNEQYF
TRBJ2-1 12 TRBV29-1 NA NA TGCAGCGTTGTTCGGGGTAACAATGAGCAGTTCTTC CSVVRGNNEQFF
TRBJ1-5 16 TRBV30 NA NA TGTGCCTGGAGCCCTGGGGGGCGCGGGGGTAATCAGCCCCAGCATTTT CAWSPGGRGGNQPQHF
TRBJ2-1 14 TRBV11-2 NA NA TGTGCCAGCAGCTTATGGAAGGGGGGGGATGAGCAGTTCTTC CASSLWKGGDEQFF
TRBJ1-2 14 TRBV7-2 NA once TGTGCCAGCAGCTCAAGACAGGCTTTCGATGGCTACACCTTC CASSSRQAFDGYTF
TRBJ2-5 13 TRBV2 NA once TGTGCCAGCAGTGAATCTGCTTCCGGGACCCAGTACTTC CASSESASGTQYF
TRBJ2-2 15 TRBV7-8 TRBD1 NA TGTGCCAGCAGCACCCGGACAGGGTCCACCGGGGAGCTGTTTTTT CASSTRTGSTGELFF
TRBJ1-3 15 TRBV5-1 NA NA TGCGCCAGCAGCTCGGGGAATATCATTGGAAACACCATATATTTT CASSSGNIIGNTIYF
TRBJ2-2 17 TRBV7-2 TRBD2 NA TGTGCCAGCAGCGTACTAGCGGGAGACACGAACACCGGGGAGCTGTTTTTT CASSVLAGDTNTGELFF
TRBJ1-1 15 TRBV7-9 TRBD1 NA TGTGCCAGCAGCTTCTGGGAAAGACAGGGGACTGAAGCTTTCTTT CASSFWERQGTEAFF
TRBJ2-3 15 TRBV6-1 TRBD2 NA TGTGCCAGCAGTGTCGGACTAGCGCGGACAGATACGCAGTATTTT CASSVGLARTDTQYF
TRBJ2-3 14 TRBV27 NA NA TGTGCCAGCAGTTTTCTTCCCAGCACAGATACGCAGTATTTT CASSFLPSTDTQYF
TRBJ2-1 16 TRBV5-4 NA NA TGTGCCAGCAGCTGGGGAGGGACAGGAGTAAACAATGAGCAGTTCTTC CASSWGGTGVNNEQFF
TRBJ2-6 21 TRBV4-1 TRBD2 NA TGCGCCAGCAGCCAGTCGCCGGGACTAGCGGGGTTAGGCACTGGGGCCAACGTCCTGACTTTC CASSQSPGLAGLGTGANVLTF
TRBJ2-6 16 TRBV7-9 NA NA TGTGCCAGCAGCTCCTCAGGTAACTCTGGGGCCAACGTCCTGACTTTC CASSSSGNSGANVLTF
TRBJ2-7 13 TRBV6-5 TRBD1 NA TGTGCCAGCAGGAGGGGACAGGCCTACGAGCAGTACTTC CASRRGQAYEQYF
TRBJ1-3 15 TRBV5-1 NA NA TGCGCCAGCAGCCCCTGGCAGGGCTCTGGAAACACCATATATTTT CASSPWQGSGNTIYF
TRBJ1-3 14 TRBV5-1 NA NA TGCGCCAGCAGCTTACAGGGTTTTGGAAACACCATATATTTT CASSLQGFGNTIYF
TRBJ2-7 15 TRBV11-3 NA once TGTGCCAGCAGCTTTCACAGTACTTTCAAGAACGAGCAGTACTTC CASSFHSTFKNEQYF
TRBJ1-2 14 TRBV27 NA NA TGTGCCTCCCGACAACTGGGGGGAGGCTATGGCTACACCTTC CASRQLGGGYGYTF
TRBJ1-1 14 TRBV10-3 TRBD1 NA TGTGCCATCAGCGAAAACCGGGGACAGACCGAAGCTTTCTTT CAISENRGQTEAFF
TRBJ1-5 12 TRBV5-1 NA NA TGCGCCAGCAGCCCTTGGGGTCAGCCCCAGCATTTT CASSPWGQPQHF
TRBJ2-2 16 TRBV19 NA NA TGTGCCAGTAGTATAAGTGGAGTCGGTTCTACCGGGGAGCTGTTTTTT CASSISGVGSTGELFF
TRBJ1-4 17 TRBV30 TRBD1 once TGTGCCTGGGGACAGGGGGCGACGGGGTCAACTAATGAAAAACTGTTTTTT CAWGQGATGSTNEKLFF